The 13 T cell receptor beta chains listed next were all sequenced from one sample in a study of shared clonotypes between healthy human individuals. Assay used: immunoSEQ multiplex PCR; TCRdb lists only in-frame clones, some missing. The repertoire includes roughly 680,000 clones, roughly 72% of them detected once, and approximately 1.7% sits in the top ten. The sequenced material came from memory CD4+ T cells sorted from blood. As for subset: CD45RA-negative fraction. The receptors stem from a woman under 40 in good health.

The chain joins TRBV7-2 to TRBJ2-3; 10 nucleotides agree with TRBD2. This CDR3 is 17 amino acids long. V dropped 4 bases and J dropped 4; count of bases not matched to a gene: 11. Germline V gives CDR1 SGHTA, CDR2 FQGNSA. The CDR3 reads CASSYQSSGGYADTQYF. DNA of the CDR3: TGTGCCAGCAGCTACCAATCTAGCGGGGGATACGCAGATACGCAGTATTTT.

A few counts support this clone. This chain joins TRBV5-4 and TRBJ2-3, with 8 bases lining up with TRBD2. The CDR3 contains 16 residues. V lost 4 bases and J lost 4; bases outside the gene matches: 11. Germline V gene sequence: CDR1 SGHNT, CDR2 YYREEE (reference sequence). Here the CDR3 reads CASSPKAGDVPDTQYF. CDR3 DNA sequence: TGTGCCAGCAGCCCGAAAGCGGGAGACGTCCCAGATACGCAGTATTTT.

The V gene is TRBV6-6, the J gene TRBJ1-4, with D perhaps matching TRBD1 (5 bases). This CDR3 is built from 15 residues. The germline V gene has CDR1 MNHNY and CDR2 SVGAGI (reference sequence). V lost 5 bases and J 5 bases, leaving 15 bases between the germline ends. In DNA, the CDR3 is TGTGCCAGCAGTCCCCAGGGTGAGGGGAATGAAAAACTGTTTTTT. It codes for CASSPQGEGNEKLFF.

CDR3 nucleotide sequence: TGTGCCAGCAGTCTGAGAAGACTTGCCGGGGAGCTGTTTTTT. As protein: CASSLRRLAGELFF. This chain joins TRBV27 and TRBJ2-2; D gene unclear. The CDR3 sequence is 14 residues long. The V end lost 5 bases, the J end lost 6 bases, and 13 bases lay between the germline ends. Per germline, CDR1 MNHEY and CDR2 SMNVEV (reference sequence).

This clone was found a few times. The chain couples TRBV6-1 to TRBJ2-7; weak D call: TRBD1 (5 bases). The CDR3 spans 14 residues. From germline, CDR1 is MNHNS and CDR2 SASEGT. The germline V and J ends were trimmed by 1 base and 3 bases, with 10 bases remaining between them. The CDR3 reads CASSEVHQGYEQYF. The CDR3 DNA sequence: TGTGCCAGCAGTGAAGTTCACCAGGGCTACGAGCAGTACTTC.

The chain joins TRBV5-4 to TRBJ2-5; the D gene is possibly TRBD2 (6 bases). The germline V gene has CDR1 SGHNT and CDR2 YYREEE (reference sequence). The CDR3 consists of 13 residues. With 0 bases removed from V and 5 bases from J, the gap between germline ends came to 8 bases. CDR3 DNA sequence: TGTGCCAGCAGCTTGGAGGCGGGGGAGACCCAGTACTTC. As protein: CASSLEAGETQYF.

CDR3 in amino acids: CASSLGGQMAYEQYF. CDR3 nucleotides: TGTGCCAGCAGCCTAGGAGGACAGATGGCCTACGAGCAGTACTTC. This chain uses TRBV2 with TRBJ2-7; weak D call: TRBD1 (6 bases). Germline CDR1 SNHLY, CDR2 FYNNEI. The CDR3 extends over 15 amino acids. V was clipped by 6 bases and J by 2 bases, with 17 bases between them. Drawing the rest from reference TRBV2 and TRBJ2-7, the complete variable domain is EPEVTQTPSHQVTQMGQEVILRCVPISNHLYFYWYRQILGQKVEFLVSFYNNEISEKSEIFDDQFSVERPDGSNFTLKIRSTKLEDSAMYFCASSLGGQMAYEQYFGPGTRLTVT.

The genes are TRBV4-1 and TRBJ2-5; 7 nucleotides align to TRBD1. The ends lost 2 bases at V and 4 bases at J; junction bases unmatched: 7. There are 15 residues in the CDR3. Germline CDR1 reads MGHRA; CDR2 reads YSYEKL. The CDR3 sequence is CASSQRQGVGETQYF. CDR3 in DNA: TGCGCCAGCAGCCAACGACAGGGCGTTGGAGAGACCCAGTACTTC.

This clone was recorded many times. The chain recombines TRBV28 with TRBJ2-7; the D gene is possibly TRBD2 (5 bases). The CDR3 has 13 amino acids. Germline loops: CDR1 MDHEN, CDR2 SYDVKM. Between the trimmed V and J ends, which lost 7 bases and 0 bases, there was a span of 10 bases. The CDR3: CASKRDYSYEQYF. Here the CDR3 DNA reads TGTGCCAGCAAACGTGACTACTCCTACGAGCAGTACTTC.

The chain uses TRBV25-1 and TRBJ2-1; TRBD2 matches at 9 bases. The CDR3 covers 17 residues. V gave up 0 bases and J gave up 8 bases; unmatched junction bases: 11. In germline, CDR1 is MGHDK, CDR2 SYGVNS. The CDR3 sequence is CASSEYAPRGRAHEQFF. DNA for the CDR3: TGTGCCAGCAGTGAATATGCCCCTCGCGGGAGGGCCCATGAGCAGTTCTTC.

This clone was counted a few times. The chain is built from TRBV15 and TRBJ2-2; the D gene is possibly TRBD2 (5 bases). The CDR3 spans 13 residues. Between the trimmed V and J ends, which lost 1 base and 5 bases, there was a span of 5 bases. Germline values: CDR1 LNHNV, CDR2 YYDKDF (reference sequence). CDR3 in DNA: TGTGCCACCAGCAGAGCGGGGACCGGGGAGCTGTTTTTT. Amino acids: CATSRAGTGELFF.

The chain recombines TRBV19 with TRBJ2-1; TRBD2 agrees at 11 bases. The length of the CDR3 is 15 residues. Germline V gene lookup returns CDR1 LNHDA and CDR2 SQIVND (reference sequence). Unmatched junction bases numbered 10, after V lost 5 bases and J lost 10 bases. The CDR3 loop reads CASSSLAGGKGEQFF. The CDR3 coding sequence is TGTGCCAGTAGTTCCCTAGCGGGAGGAAAGGGAGAGCAGTTCTTC.

V is TRBV29-1 and J is TRBJ2-7; TRBD2 agrees at 9 bases. The CDR3 totals 15 residues. Germline V CDR1 and CDR2: SQVTM, ANQGSEA. Trimming removed 6 bases from V and 0 bases from J; junction bases left unmatched: 9. The CDR3 reads CSVSGLAVPSYEQYF. The CDR3 region has the DNA TGCAGCGTATCGGGACTAGCTGTCCCCTCCTACGAGCAGTACTTC.